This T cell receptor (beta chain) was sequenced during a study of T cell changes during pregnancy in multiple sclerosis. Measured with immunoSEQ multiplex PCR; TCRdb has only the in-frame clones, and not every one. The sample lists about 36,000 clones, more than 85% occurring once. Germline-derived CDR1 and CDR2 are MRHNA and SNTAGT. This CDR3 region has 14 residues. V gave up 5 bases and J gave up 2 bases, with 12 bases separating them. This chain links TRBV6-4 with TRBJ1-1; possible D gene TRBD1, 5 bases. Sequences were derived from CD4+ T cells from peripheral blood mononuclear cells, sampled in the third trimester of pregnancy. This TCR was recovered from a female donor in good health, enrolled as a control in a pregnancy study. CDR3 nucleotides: TGTGCCAGCAGTTCTACCGACAGAAACACTGAAGCTTTCTTT. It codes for CASSSTDRNTEAFF.